This TCR beta chain was found in a study of blood T cell repertoires in COVID-19. TCRdb's table, derived via immunoSEQ multiplex PCR, lists solely in-frame clones and lacks some. The data contain around 250,000 clones, over 75% of them seen just once; the ten biggest clones take up around 3.1%. V was shortened by 6 bases and J by 7 bases, with 12 bases between the two germline ends. The CDR3 loop spans 12 amino acids. The sequence was collected from a woman in her thirties or forties who had been exposed to COVID-19. The sample taken for sequencing was PBMCs or T cells enriched from blood (not recorded which). V is TRBV12-3 or TRBV12-4 and J is TRBJ1-2; the D gene is possibly TRBD1 (6 bases). The CDR3: CASRWRTAGYTF. The CDR3 DNA follows: TGTGCCAGCAGATGGCGGACAGCTGGCTACACCTTC.